The next 12 T cell receptor beta chains were all read from a single sample in a study of neurological immune-mediated disorders. MiXCR was run by TCRdb on the 5' RACE reads, yielding one entry per CDR3 protein. The sample holds roughly 89,000 distinct CDR3 sequences, 2.5% to 3% seen once. Sequencing used PBMCs. The receptors were sampled from a woman younger than 45 with multiple sclerosis.

This clonotype was picked up many times. The rearrangement uses TRBV12-3 or TRBV12-4 and TRBJ1-1; D is perhaps TRBD1 (5 bases). V lost 6 bases and J lost 5, with 16 bases in between. The CDR3 sequence is 14 residues long. DNA of the CDR3: TGTGCCAGCAGGGCGACAAGGGGCTTGACTGAAGCTTTCTTT. This gives the protein CASRATRGLTEAFF.

This clonotype showed up many times. V gene TRBV7-9 combines with J gene TRBJ1-1, with D tentatively TRBD1 (6 bases). V was shortened by 5 bases and J by 0 bases, with 22 bases between the two germline ends. Germline lookup yields CDR1 SEHNR and CDR2 FQNEAQ (reference sequence). There are 18 residues in the CDR3. Here the CDR3 reads CASSQPPGQGWMNTEAFF. The CDR3 nucleotides are TGTGCCAGCAGCCAACCCCCCGGCCAGGGGTGGATGAACACTGAAGCTTTCTTT.

In its sample, this clonotype was seen many times. The V gene is TRBV12-3 or TRBV12-4, the J gene TRBJ1-2; D might be TRBD1 (5 bases). This CDR3 is built from 13 residues. Trimming removed 7 bases from V and 4 bases from J, with 13 bases in between. CDR3 loop: CASTLGAGYGYTF. In DNA, the CDR3 is TGTGCCAGCACCCTAGGGGCGGGCTATGGCTACACCTTC.

This clonotype has a count of ten or more. V usage is TRBV5-1 and J usage is TRBJ2-1; TRBD2 matches at 7 bases. V trimming: 0 bases; J trimming: 7 bases; junction bases outside the gene matches: 13. This CDR3 has 17 residues. CDR1 and CDR2 (germline): SGHRS, YFSETQ. DNA of the CDR3: TGCGCCAGCAGCTTGGACCGAAGCGGGATAACCCAGAATGAGCAGTTCTTC. Amino acid sequence: CASSLDRSGITQNEQFF.

This clonotype was found many times. This chain links TRBV27 with TRBJ1-2; TRBD1 might be the D (5 bases). The CDR3 spans 16 residues. Trimming pared 0 bases from V and 4 bases from J, leaving 15 bases between. Germline V lookup: CDR1 MNHEY, CDR2 SMNVEV (reference sequence). The CDR3: CASSLSGVGVSYGYTF. The CDR3 coding sequence is TGTGCCAGCAGTTTATCGGGGGTGGGTGTGAGCTATGGCTACACCTTC.

This clonotype was counted many times. CDR3 in amino acids: CSARAPPSDYEQYF. The CDR3 nucleotides read TGCAGTGCTAGAGCCCCACCGAGTGACTACGAGCAGTACTTC. This chain uses TRBV20-1 with TRBJ2-7; D uncertain. Germline V CDR1 and CDR2: DFQATT, SNEGSKA (reference sequence). There are 14 residues in the CDR3. With 1 base removed from V and 3 bases from J, the gap between germline ends came to 13 bases.

This clonotype showed up many times. The V and J genes are TRBV5-1 and TRBJ1-1; TRBD1 is a possible D gene (5 bases). This CDR3 spans 13 amino acids. The germline V gene has CDR1 SGHRS and CDR2 YFSETQ. The germline V and J ends were trimmed by 0 bases and 6 bases, with 9 bases remaining between them. As DNA, the CDR3 is TGCGCCAGCAGCTTGGACAGGCCATCTGAAGCTTTCTTT. Translating gives CASSLDRPSEAFF.

This clonotype occurred many times. The chain combines TRBV7-9 with TRBJ2-7; 9 bases are shared with TRBD2. The CDR3 sequence is 17 residues long. Per germline, CDR1 SEHNR and CDR2 FQNEAQ (reference sequence). Unmatched junction bases numbered 12, after V lost 0 bases and J lost 6 bases. CDR3: CASSLAITAGGPREQYF. Written as DNA, the CDR3 is TGTGCCAGCAGCTTAGCGATTACGGCGGGAGGGCCCCGCGAGCAGTACTTC.

This chain uses TRBV2 with TRBJ2-7; 8 positions agree with TRBD1. The V gene's germline CDR1 is SNHLY and CDR2 FYNNEI. V lost 2 bases, J lost 9 bases, and 6 bases stayed unmatched. The CDR3 is made up of 13 amino acids. In DNA, the CDR3 is TGTGCCAGCAGTGAACCCGGACAGGGAAGGCAGTACTTC. It yields the protein CASSEPGQGRQYF.

In its sample, this clonotype was seen many times. The chain couples TRBV6-5 to TRBJ2-5, with D possibly called TRBD1 or TRBD2 (5 bases each). The germline V gene encodes CDR1 MNHEY and CDR2 SVGAGI. V was shortened by 2 bases and J by 5 bases, with 15 bases between the two germline ends. The CDR3 totals 15 residues. The CDR3 DNA follows: TGTGCCAGCAGTTACGAGGGTCAGGGAATGGAGACCCAGTACTTC. Translated: CASSYEGQGMETQYF.

This clonotype has ten or more counts. The chain links TRBV12-3 or TRBV12-4 to TRBJ2-1, with D maybe TRBD2 (5 bases). Trimming shortened V by 5 bases and J by 6 bases, and 8 bases separated the two germline ends. CDR3 size: 12 residues. CDR3 nucleotides: TGTGCCAGCAGTGGACTCACCAATGAGCAGTTCTTC. This gives the protein CASSGLTNEQFF.

V and J are TRBV15 and TRBJ2-5, with D possibly called TRBD1 or TRBD2 (6 bases each). Germline V gene sequence: CDR1 LNHNV, CDR2 YYDKDF (reference sequence). V lost 5 bases and J 4 bases, leaving 14 bases between the germline ends. CDR3 length: 14 residues. The CDR3 nucleotides read TGTGCCACCAGCCGGGAAGGGGGGCGAGAGACCCAGTACTTC. Its protein product is CATSREGGRETQYF.